This TCR beta chain was retrieved from a study of T-cell memory formation after mild COVID-19. One entry per CDR3 protein, called by TCRdb with MiXCR from the 5' RACE reads. Of under 350,000 distinct CDR3 sequences in the sample, 15% to 20% were seen once. This clonotype came up a few times. CDR1 is MNHNY and CDR2 is SVGAGI in the germline V gene (reference sequence). Between the trimmed V and J ends, which lost 7 bases and 3 bases, there was a span of 15 bases. The CDR3 is 14 residues long. This TCR came from a man in his late teens or twenties who had mild COVID-19 (a few samples of this study predate the infection). Cell type and time point are not known. The chain couples TRBV6-6 to TRBJ1-1; no clear D. Material for sequencing was PBMCs or a T cell subset sorted from them (not recorded which). CDR3 sequence reads: CASNRPGLDTEAFF. CDR3 nucleotide sequence: TGTGCCAGCAACAGACCAGGATTGGACACTGAAGCTTTCTTT.